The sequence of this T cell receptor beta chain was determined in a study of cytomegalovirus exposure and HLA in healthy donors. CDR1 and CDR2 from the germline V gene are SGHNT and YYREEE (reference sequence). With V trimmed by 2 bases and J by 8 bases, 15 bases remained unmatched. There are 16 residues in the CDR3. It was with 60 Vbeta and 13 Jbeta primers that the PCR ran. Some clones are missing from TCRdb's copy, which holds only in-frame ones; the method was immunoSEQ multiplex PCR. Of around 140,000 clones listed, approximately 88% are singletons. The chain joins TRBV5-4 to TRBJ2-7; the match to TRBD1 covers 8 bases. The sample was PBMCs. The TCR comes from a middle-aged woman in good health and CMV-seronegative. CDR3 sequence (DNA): TGTGCCAGCAGCTTCCAGGGGGCTACTTCCTTAGAGAAGCAGTACTTC. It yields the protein CASSFQGATSLEKQYF.